This T cell receptor beta chain emerged from a study of OX40 agonist ivuxolimab in advanced cancers. Worth noting for this clone: Its specificity is unknown.

Assay: immunoSEQ multiplex PCR; the TCRdb copy retains only in-frame clones and omits some. The table records 30,000 to 35,000 clones, roughly 85% of them present only once. Study-wide points: CD8+ T cells showed, on average, more clonal expansion than CD4+ cells.

This sequence originates from an adult with an advanced solid tumor such as melanoma, head and neck, liver or kidney cancer. The specimen comprised CD4+ or CD8+ T cells sorted from blood, sampled in a trial of the OX40 agonist ivuxolimab.

This chain's CDR3 is CASSAISGNTIYF. The CDR3 DNA reads as TGTGCCAGCAGTGCGATCTCTGGAAACACCATATATTTT. This sequence joins TRBV28 and TRBJ1-3; D unclear. The germline V gene has CDR1 MDHEN and CDR2 SYDVKM. V was shortened by 5 bases and J by 0 bases, with 5 bases between the two germline ends. The CDR3 totals 13 residues.